These 27 T cell receptor beta chains came from one sample sequenced in a study of T-cell memory formation after mild COVID-19. TCRdb fed the 5' RACE reads into MiXCR, producing one record per CDR3 protein. Among about half a million distinct CDR3 sequences, 18% were seen once, and the ten largest hold 9% to 15%. The sample comprised PBMCs or a T cell subset sorted from them (not recorded which). The source of these receptors is an adult woman who had mild COVID-19 (a few samples of this study predate the infection). Cell type and time point are not known.

The chain joins TRBV7-2 to TRBJ1-1; tentatively, D is TRBD1 (5 bases). Trimming shortened V by 5 bases and J by 5 bases, and 15 bases separated the two germline ends. Germline V CDR1 and CDR2: SGHTA, FQGNSA. CDR3 size: 14 residues. This CDR3 is CASSLRDGGTEAFF. The CDR3 DNA reads as TGTGCCAGCAGCCTCCGGGACGGGGGGACTGAAGCTTTCTTT.

V usage is TRBV4-1 and J usage is TRBJ2-5; 8 bases are shared with TRBD1. Germline lookup yields CDR1 MGHRA and CDR2 YSYEKL. The CDR3 has 15 amino acids. Trimming cost V 1 base and J 5 bases; bases outside gene matches: 6. For the CDR3, the DNA is TGCGCCAGCAGCCAAGTCCTAACAGGGGGTGAGACCCAGTACTTC. Translation gives CASSQVLTGGETQYF.

Only a few counts were recorded for this clonotype. The chain joins TRBV30 to TRBJ2-3, with D perhaps TRBD1 or TRBD2 (5 bases each). The length of the CDR3 is 15 residues. V was clipped by 1 base and J by 1 base, with 12 bases between them. Germline V lookup: CDR1 GTSNPN, CDR2 SVGIG (reference sequence). The CDR3 reads CAWSGSPGRTDTQYF. CDR3 DNA: TGTGCCTGGAGTGGTTCCCCGGGGCGCACAGATACGCAGTATTTT.

CDR3 region: CASSPGGLAYEQYF. The CDR3 DNA is TGTGCCAGCAGCCCTGGGGGGTTGGCCTACGAGCAGTACTTC. The chain joins TRBV7-9 to TRBJ2-7; perhaps TRBD2 as D (6 bases). Trimming left V 5 bases short and J 2 bases short, with 13 bases between. The CDR3 has 14 amino acids. Germline values: CDR1 SEHNR, CDR2 FQNEAQ (reference sequence).

This clonotype was seen more than once but under ten times. The gene calls are TRBV20-1 and TRBJ2-2, with 13 positions matching TRBD2. After removal of 2 bases from V and 4 bases from J, the junction contained 1 base not matched to a gene. This CDR3 comprises 15 residues. The germline V gene encodes CDR1 DFQATT and CDR2 SNEGSKA (reference sequence). CDR3 residues: CSARTSGGATGELFF. For the CDR3, the DNA is TGCAGTGCTAGAACTAGCGGGGGGGCCACCGGGGAGCTGTTTTTT.

V is TRBV6-5 and J is TRBJ2-7, with D perhaps TRBD2 (5 bases). The germline gives CDR1 MNHEY, CDR2 SVGAGI. The V gene lost 7 bases and the J gene lost 6 bases, with 16 bases spanning the gap. The CDR3 has 13 residues. CDR3 sequence (DNA): TGTGCCAGCACTGCTCGGGGTTTTAGCGAGCAGTACTTC. Translated: CASTARGFSEQYF.

The chain recombines TRBV29-1 with TRBJ2-3; 10 positions agree with TRBD1. The V gene end was trimmed by 1 base and the J gene end by 6 bases; junction bases not matched to a gene: 10. Germline V gene lookup returns CDR1 SQVTM and CDR2 ANQGSEA. This CDR3 has 16 amino acids. CDR3 coding DNA: TGCAGCGTTGAAGGGCTTCCGGGACAGGGGTCTGATACGCAGTATTTT. It codes for CSVEGLPGQGSDTQYF.

This clonotype occurred once. The CDR3 region is CASSAGHLAGLSYEQYF. CDR3 nucleotide sequence: TGTGCCAGCAGCGCCGGGCATCTAGCGGGTCTCTCCTACGAGCAGTACTTC. The rearrangement uses TRBV7-9 and TRBJ2-7; 8 nucleotides align to TRBD2. CDR3 length: 17 residues. V was pared by 5 bases and J by 0 bases, with 12 bases of the junction left unmatched. CDR1 is SEHNR, CDR2 FQNEAQ, per germline (reference sequence).

This clonotype occurred many times. The CDR3 protein is CASSLGAGGLNTEAFF. For the CDR3, the DNA is TGTGCCAGCAGCTTGGGGGCAGGGGGCTTGAACACTGAAGCTTTCTTT. The chain uses TRBV5-6 and TRBJ1-1; 8 bases are a match to TRBD1. V shed 0 bases and J 0 bases; nucleotides not matched to a gene: 4. Germline V gene data show CDR1 as SGHDT and CDR2 as YYEEEE. The CDR3 is 16 amino acids.

The chain uses TRBV3-1 and TRBJ2-5; weak D call: TRBD1 (7 bases). With 7 bases removed from V and 5 bases from J, the gap between germline ends came to 17 bases. This CDR3 is 14 amino acids long. In germline, CDR1 is LGHDT, CDR2 YNNKEL (reference sequence). CDR3 region: CASKDRAGGETQYF. The CDR3 DNA sequence: TGTGCCAGCAAAGACAGGGCTGGGGGGGAGACCCAGTACTTC.

This clonotype was observed a few times. CDR3 DNA sequence: TGCGCCAGCAGCTTGGGGGGCCAGAGGGACAGGACTGATCTAAGCTCCTACAATGAGCAGTTCTTC. This codes for CASSLGGQRDRTDLSSYNEQFF. The chain is built from TRBV5-1 and TRBJ2-1, with 8 bases aligning to TRBD1. V shed 0 bases and J 0 bases; nucleotides not matched to a gene: 20. The CDR3 is 22 residues long. In germline, CDR1 is SGHRS, CDR2 YFSETQ. Full variable domain (remainder filled in from reference TRBV5-1 and TRBJ2-1): KAGVTQTPRYLIKTRGQQVTLSCSPISGHRSVSWYQQTPGQGLQFLFEYFSETQRNKGNFPGRFSGRQFSNSRSEMNVSTLELGDSALYLCASSLGGQRDRTDLSSYNEQFFGPGTRLTVL.

This clonotype turned up a few times. The chain combines TRBV12-3 or TRBV12-4 with TRBJ2-3; maybe TRBD2 (5 bases). Trimming pared 6 bases from V and 5 bases from J, leaving 27 bases between. The CDR3 has 18 residues. The CDR3 reads CASSQNPLAGVVRDTQYF. The CDR3 region has the DNA TGTGCCAGCAGCCAAAACCCCCTAGCAGGAGTGGTTAGAGATACGCAGTATTTT.

The chain employs TRBV7-8 and TRBJ1-4; possibly TRBD1 for D (6 bases). The germline CDR1 and CDR2 sequences are SGHVS and FQNEAQ. Trimming shortened V by 4 bases and J by 0 bases, and 12 bases separated the two germline ends. The CDR3 runs 16 residues. In nucleotides, the CDR3 is TGTGCCAGCAGCTACCGGGACAAGGCAACTAATGAAAAACTGTTTTTT. Its translation is CASSYRDKATNEKLFF.

V usage is TRBV4-1 and J usage is TRBJ2-7; maybe TRBD1 (7 bases). The CDR3 is made up of 15 amino acids. With 4 bases removed from V and 4 bases from J, the gap between germline ends came to 17 bases. Per the germline V gene, CDR1 is MGHRA and CDR2 is YSYEKL. This CDR3 is CASSRGQEGDYEQYF. Written as DNA, the CDR3 is TGCGCCAGCAGCCGTGGACAGGAGGGGGATTACGAGCAGTACTTC.

Here the CDR3 DNA reads TGCGCCAGCAGCTCTTCTGCAGGGAGCTCCTATAATTCACCCCTCCACTTT. It translates to CASSSSAGSSYNSPLHF. The chain links TRBV5-1 to TRBJ1-6; D is perhaps TRBD1 (5 bases). The CDR3 covers 17 residues. The germline gives CDR1 SGHRS, CDR2 YFSETQ. V lost 3 bases and J 0 bases, leaving 13 bases between the germline ends.

This clonotype has only a few counts. This chain joins TRBV30 and TRBJ1-1; D is unclear. Germline V gives CDR1 GTSNPN, CDR2 SVGIG (reference sequence). V lost 2 bases, J lost 0 bases, and 4 bases lay in between. CDR3 length: 12 amino acids. The CDR3: CAWSILNTEAFF. CDR3 coding DNA: TGTGCCTGGAGTATCCTGAACACTGAAGCTTTCTTT.

This clonotype was observed many times. The J gene is TRBJ2-3, the V gene TRBV5-6; 8 nucleotides align to TRBD2. The germline V gene has CDR1 SGHDT and CDR2 YYEEEE. The CDR3 has 17 amino acids. V dropped 1 base and J dropped 2; count of bases not matched to a gene: 9. The CDR3: CASSLITLAGYTDTQYF. Written as DNA, the CDR3 is TGTGCCAGCAGCTTGATTACCCTAGCGGGTTACACAGATACGCAGTATTTT.

The V gene is TRBV30, the J gene TRBJ1-5; D perhaps matches TRBD1 (6 bases). V was trimmed by 0 bases and J by 6 bases, leaving 12 bases between them. The CDR3 covers 14 residues. CDR1 GTSNPN and CDR2 SVGIG come from the germline V gene (reference sequence). CDR3 bases: TGTGCCTGGAGTGTACAGGGAGGATCTCAGCCCCAGCATTTT. Amino acids: CAWSVQGGSQPQHF. Variable domain in full (rest from reference TRBV30 and TRBJ1-5): SQTIHQWPATLVQPVGSPLSLECTVEGTSNPNLYWYRQAAGRGLQLLFYSVGIGQISSEVPQNLSASRPQDRQFILSSKKLLLSDSGFYLCAWSVQGGSQPQHFGDGTRLSIL.

This clonotype was observed many times. The J gene is TRBJ1-4, the V gene TRBV20-1; 9 positions agree with TRBD1. Germline CDR1 is DFQATT and CDR2 is SNEGSKA (reference sequence). Trimming at V came to 2 bases and at J to 8 bases, leaving 6 bases not matched to a gene. The CDR3 is 14 amino acids. The CDR3 DNA follows: TGCAGTGCTAGACCGGACAGGGGTCGGGAAAAACTGTTTTTT. The encoded protein is CSARPDRGREKLFF.

This clonotype turned up a few times. The rearrangement links TRBV12-3 or TRBV12-4 to TRBJ2-2; 13 nucleotides agree with TRBD2. V lost 5 bases and J lost 1; bases outside the gene matches: 4. The CDR3 length is 17 residues. CDR3 loop: CASSLGLAGENTGELFF. The CDR3 region has the DNA TGTGCCAGCAGTCTTGGACTAGCGGGAGAGAACACCGGGGAGCTGTTTTTT.

The chain couples TRBV4-1 to TRBJ2-7; 11 bases align to TRBD2. The CDR3 consists of 16 residues. Per the germline V gene, CDR1 is MGHRA and CDR2 is YSYEKL. V trimming: 4 bases; J trimming: 2 bases; junction bases outside the gene matches: 7. The CDR3 bases are TGCGCCAGCAGCCCACTAGCGGGAGTCGGGACCTACGAGCAGTACTTC. Its protein product is CASSPLAGVGTYEQYF.

The V call is TRBV20-1, the J call TRBJ2-1; D is possibly TRBD1 (6 bases). V shed 4 bases and J shed 4 bases, with 11 bases lying between them. The CDR3 runs to 13 residues. CDR1 and CDR2 from the germline V gene are DFQATT and SNEGSKA (reference sequence). CDR3 protein: CSATPRGYNEQFF. The CDR3 DNA reads as TGCAGTGCTACCCCAAGGGGGTACAATGAGCAGTTCTTC.

The chain carries TRBV18 and TRBJ2-2; D may be TRBD1 (6 bases). The CDR3 runs 16 residues. The V gene lost 8 bases and the J gene lost 1 base, with 17 bases spanning the gap. Per the germline V gene, CDR1 is KGHSH and CDR2 is LQKENI. The CDR3 DNA is TGTGCCAGCCCCACCCTCAGGGGTAGGAACACCGGGGAGCTGTTTTTT. As protein: CASPTLRGRNTGELFF. Complete variable domain (other parts from reference TRBV18 and TRBJ2-2): NAGVMQNPRHLVRRRGQEARLRCSPMKGHSHVYWYRQLPEEGLKFMVYLQKENIIDESGMPKERFSAEFPKEGPSILRIQQVVRGDSAAYFCASPTLRGRNTGELFFGEGSRLTVL.

This clonotype was recorded a few times. The rearrangement links TRBV20-1 to TRBJ1-1; no reliable D call. The germline V gene encodes CDR1 DFQATT and CDR2 SNEGSKA (reference sequence). This CDR3 is 14 amino acids long. The V gene lost 3 bases and the J gene lost 6 bases, with 17 bases spanning the gap. The CDR3: CSARVRLVGAEAFF. In DNA, the CDR3 is TGCAGTGCTAGGGTCAGACTTGTAGGCGCTGAAGCTTTCTTT.

The chain is built from TRBV10-3 and TRBJ1-2, with 10 nucleotides matching TRBD1. In germline, CDR1 is ENHRY, CDR2 SYGVKD. The CDR3 covers 15 residues. The V gene end was trimmed by 3 bases and the J gene end by 5 bases; junction bases not matched to a gene: 6. For the CDR3, the DNA is TGTGCCATCAGTGACCGGGACAGGGGTCGTTATGGCTACACCTTC. Translated: CAISDRDRGRYGYTF.

This chain joins TRBV5-5 and TRBJ2-1; 7 positions match TRBD1. Trimming cost V 5 bases and J 10 bases; bases outside gene matches: 15. The germline CDR1 and CDR2 sequences are SGHKS and YYEKEE (reference sequence). This CDR3 comprises 15 residues. The CDR3 loop reads CASSLGTVSGLEQFF. The CDR3 DNA follows: TGTGCCAGCAGTCTAGGGACAGTGTCCGGGTTAGAGCAGTTCTTC.

This sequence joins TRBV6-6 and TRBJ2-5; D gene ambiguous. V was trimmed by 8 bases and J by 1 base, leaving 8 bases between them. CDR3 length equals 12 residues. Germline CDR1 and CDR2: MNHNY and SVGAGI (reference sequence). CDR3: CASRAVQETQYF. CDR3 sequence (DNA): TGTGCCAGCCGGGCGGTCCAAGAGACCCAGTACTTC.